Sequencing of this TCR beta chain was carried out in a study of blood T cell repertoires in COVID-19. Study details: The cDNA or gDNA used as material had been derived from T cells, B-cell-depleted T cells, or PBMCs.

Participant-reported clinical history was the basis for cohort assignment. Germline-derived CDR1 and CDR2 are SGHAT and FQNNGV. This CDR3 region has 16 residues. The V gene end was trimmed by 5 bases and the J gene end by 2 bases; junction bases not matched to a gene: 9. Measured with immunoSEQ multiplex PCR; TCRdb has only the in-frame clones, and not every one. The sample yields under 250,000 clones, approximately 90% seen once. This TCR was recovered from a woman aged 25 to 39 with acute COVID-19. The source material was PBMCs or T cells enriched from blood (not recorded which). The chain combines TRBV11-2 with TRBJ1-3; 7 nucleotides align to TRBD1. CDR3 amino acids: CASSRGQFDAGNTIYF. The DNA for the CDR3 is TGTGCCAGCAGCCGGGGACAGTTTGACGCTGGAAACACCATATATTTT.